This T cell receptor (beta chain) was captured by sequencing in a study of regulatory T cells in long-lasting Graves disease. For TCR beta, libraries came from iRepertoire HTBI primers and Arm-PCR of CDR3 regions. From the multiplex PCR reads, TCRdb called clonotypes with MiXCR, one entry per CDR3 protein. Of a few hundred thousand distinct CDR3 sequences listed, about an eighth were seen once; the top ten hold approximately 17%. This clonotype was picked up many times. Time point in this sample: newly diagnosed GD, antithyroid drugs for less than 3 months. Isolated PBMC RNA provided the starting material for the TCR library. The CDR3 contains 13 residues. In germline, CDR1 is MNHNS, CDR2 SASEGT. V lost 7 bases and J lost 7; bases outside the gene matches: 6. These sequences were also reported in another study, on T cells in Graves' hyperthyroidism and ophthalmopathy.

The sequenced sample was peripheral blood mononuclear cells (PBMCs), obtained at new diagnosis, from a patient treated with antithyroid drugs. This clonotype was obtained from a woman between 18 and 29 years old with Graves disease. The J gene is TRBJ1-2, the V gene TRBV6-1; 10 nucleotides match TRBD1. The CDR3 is CASTSDRGFGYTF. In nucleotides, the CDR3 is TGTGCCAGCACGTCGGACAGGGGGTTTGGCTACACCTTC.